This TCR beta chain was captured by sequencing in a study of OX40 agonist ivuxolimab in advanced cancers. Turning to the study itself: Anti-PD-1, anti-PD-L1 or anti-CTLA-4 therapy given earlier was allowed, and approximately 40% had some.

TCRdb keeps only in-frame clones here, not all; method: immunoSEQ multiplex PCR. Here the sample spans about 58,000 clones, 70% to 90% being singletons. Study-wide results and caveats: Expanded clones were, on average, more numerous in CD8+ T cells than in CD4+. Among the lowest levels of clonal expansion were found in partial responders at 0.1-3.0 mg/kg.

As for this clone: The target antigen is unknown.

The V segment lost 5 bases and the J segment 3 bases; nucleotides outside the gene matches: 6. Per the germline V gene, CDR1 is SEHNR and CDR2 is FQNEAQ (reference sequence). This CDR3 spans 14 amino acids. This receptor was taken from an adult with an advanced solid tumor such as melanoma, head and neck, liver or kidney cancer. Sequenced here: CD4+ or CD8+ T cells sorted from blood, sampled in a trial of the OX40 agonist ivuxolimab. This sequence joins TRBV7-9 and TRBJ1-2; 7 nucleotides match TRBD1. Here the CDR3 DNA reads TGTGCCAGCAGCCCGACAGGGATCGACTATGGCTACACCTTC. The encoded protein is CASSPTGIDYGYTF.